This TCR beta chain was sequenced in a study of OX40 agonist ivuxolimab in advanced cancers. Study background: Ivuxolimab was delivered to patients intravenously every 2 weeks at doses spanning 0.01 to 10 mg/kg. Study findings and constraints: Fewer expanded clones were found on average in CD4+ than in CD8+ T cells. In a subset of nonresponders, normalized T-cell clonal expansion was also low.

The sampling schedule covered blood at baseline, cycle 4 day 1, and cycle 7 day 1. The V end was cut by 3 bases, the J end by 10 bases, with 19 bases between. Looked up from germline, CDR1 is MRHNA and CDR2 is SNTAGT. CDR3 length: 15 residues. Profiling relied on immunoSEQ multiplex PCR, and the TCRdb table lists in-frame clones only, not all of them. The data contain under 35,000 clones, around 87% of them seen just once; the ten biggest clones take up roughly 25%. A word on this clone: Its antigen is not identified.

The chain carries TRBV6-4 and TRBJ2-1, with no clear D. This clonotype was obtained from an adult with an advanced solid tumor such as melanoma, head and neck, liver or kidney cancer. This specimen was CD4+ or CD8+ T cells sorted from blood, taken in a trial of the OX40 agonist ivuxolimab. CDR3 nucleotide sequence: TGTGCCAGCAGTGAGATTGACAACTCCTCCGGGGAGCAGTTCTTC. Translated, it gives CASSEIDNSSGEQFF.